The 17 T cell receptor beta chains below all came from one sample that was sequenced in a study of T cell repertoires in cytomegalovirus infection. TCRdb used MiXCR to reprocess the reads, holding one entry per CDR3 protein. The table has hundreds of thousands of distinct CDR3 sequences, approximately 42% seen once. These receptors have no identified antigens. The sample in question was cultured PBMCs, obtained from culture after CMV antigen stimulation. Receptors originate from a human donor in good health (CMV status not recorded). Some clones in this sample may be carry-over from other donors' samples.

This clonotype appeared a few times. The chain has TRBV2 and TRBJ2-1; D perhaps matches TRBD1 (7 bases). Germline loops: CDR1 SNHLY, CDR2 FYNNEI. The germline V and J ends were trimmed by 2 bases and 9 bases, with 8 bases remaining between them. The CDR3 runs to 12 residues. CDR3 sequence reads: CASSEQGGEQFF. For the CDR3, the DNA is TGTGCCAGCAGTGAACAGGGGGGTGAGCAGTTCTTC.

This clonotype was counted ten times or more. The chain is built from TRBV7-2 and TRBJ2-7; 14 bases match TRBD2. Germline trimming cut 3 bases from V and 7 bases from J; bases unmatched to any gene: 8. Germline V lookup: CDR1 SGHTA, CDR2 FQGNSA. The CDR3 runs to 16 residues. The CDR3 reads CASSLTGTSGSREQYF. The CDR3 nucleotides are TGTGCCAGCAGCTTGACTGGGACTAGCGGGAGCAGGGAGCAGTACTTC.

This clonotype occurred a few times. V gene TRBV7-2 combines with J gene TRBJ2-1, with 12 bases identical to TRBD2. This CDR3 is built from 16 residues. V was pared by 4 bases and J by 6 bases, with 7 bases of the junction left unmatched. CDR1 is SGHTA and CDR2 is FQGNSA in the germline V gene. The CDR3 is CASSYPSGGAANEQFF. The CDR3 coding sequence is TGTGCCAGCAGCTACCCTAGCGGGGGGGCCGCCAATGAGCAGTTCTTC.

V and J are TRBV7-8 and TRBJ1-1; 7 bases are a match to TRBD1. The CDR3 spans 13 residues. The germline V gene encodes CDR1 SGHVS and CDR2 FQNEAQ. V shed 7 bases and J 3 bases; nucleotides not matched to a gene: 5. The CDR3 loop is CASNEGQYTEAFF. CDR3 DNA sequence: TGTGCCAGCAACGAGGGACAGTACACTGAAGCTTTCTTT.

The chain recombines TRBV4-3 with TRBJ1-5, with a possible D match to TRBD1 (5 bases). V shed 0 bases and J shed 6 bases, with 12 bases lying between them. CDR1 is LGHNA and CDR2 is YSLEER in the germline V gene. This CDR3 region has 15 residues. Here the CDR3 reads CASSQDWRGFQPQHF. CDR3 coding DNA: TGCGCCAGCAGCCAAGATTGGAGGGGTTTTCAGCCCCAGCATTTT.

The chain links TRBV6-6 to TRBJ1-1; no clear D. CDR3 size: 13 residues. Per germline, CDR1 MNHNY and CDR2 SVGAGI (reference sequence). The germline V and J ends were trimmed by 4 bases and 3 bases, with 9 bases remaining between them. This CDR3 reads CASSWQDYTEAFF. As DNA, the CDR3 is TGTGCCAGCAGTTGGCAGGACTACACTGAAGCTTTCTTT.

The rearrangement joins TRBV7-2 to TRBJ1-2, with D uncertain. V was cut by 2 bases and J by 4 bases, with 8 bases left in between. This CDR3 region has 13 residues. Germline V gives CDR1 SGHTA, CDR2 FQGNSA. The DNA of the CDR3 is TGTGCCAGCAGCTTACCCGGGTTCTATGGCTACACCTTC. This translates into CASSLPGFYGYTF.

This clonotype was seen only once. The chain has TRBV27 and TRBJ2-1; a possible D gene is TRBD2 (6 bases). Trimming pared 6 bases from V and 8 bases from J, leaving 11 bases between. This CDR3 has 12 amino acids. From germline, CDR1 is MNHEY and CDR2 SMNVEV (reference sequence). The CDR3 bases are TGTGCCAGCAGGGGGGGTCAACATGAGCAGTTCTTC. Translating it yields CASRGGQHEQFF.

J is TRBJ1-4 and V is TRBV7-9; 7 bases fit TRBD1. CDR3 length: 15 residues. From germline, CDR1 is SEHNR and CDR2 FQNEAQ (reference sequence). The V and J ends lost 5 bases and 5 bases, in that order; junction bases with no gene match: 8. The CDR3 sequence is CASSTNRGANEKLFF. In nucleotides, the CDR3 is TGTGCCAGCAGCACCAACAGGGGCGCGAATGAAAAACTGTTTTTT.

This clonotype was observed a few times. The V and J genes are TRBV7-9 and TRBJ2-1; 7 bases are shared with TRBD2. Germline CDR1 reads SEHNR; CDR2 reads FQNEAQ (reference sequence). The CDR3 consists of 15 residues. Trimming removed 3 bases from V and 8 bases from J; junction bases left unmatched: 10. The CDR3 loop reads CASSFIGRPIDEQFF. The CDR3 DNA is TGTGCCAGCAGCTTCATCGGGAGGCCCATAGATGAGCAGTTCTTC.

This clonotype was observed a handful of times. The chain is built from TRBV11-2 and TRBJ2-5; a weak D match, TRBD2 (5 bases). Per germline, CDR1 SGHAT and CDR2 FQNNGV. The V gene lost 1 base and the J gene lost 4 bases, with 10 bases spanning the gap. The CDR3 is 14 amino acids. DNA of the CDR3: TGTGCCAGCAGCTTAGTTCTGGCGGGAGAGACCCAGTACTTC. It is translated as CASSLVLAGETQYF.

The table lists this clonotype with a count of one. The chain carries TRBV29-1 and TRBJ2-5, with TRBD1 matching over 11 bases. This CDR3 has 13 residues. J was trimmed by 4 bases and V by 7 bases; bases with no gene match: 5. Germline values: CDR1 SQVTM, CDR2 ANQGSEA. The CDR3 sequence is CSAGQGARETQYF. The DNA for the CDR3 is TGCAGCGCCGGACAGGGGGCCCGAGAGACCCAGTACTTC.

This sequence joins TRBV19 and TRBJ2-5, with 10 bases identical to TRBD1. Germline values: CDR1 LNHDA, CDR2 SQIVND (reference sequence). The junction had 1 base not matched to a gene; V was cut back by 6 bases and J by 3 bases. CDR3 length equals 13 residues. The chain's CDR3 is CASRGTGEETQYF. CDR3 nucleotides: TGTGCCAGTAGGGGGACAGGGGAAGAGACCCAGTACTTC.

This clonotype was seen a handful of times. V gene TRBV7-9 combines with J gene TRBJ1-1, with D perhaps TRBD1 (5 bases). V was clipped by 3 bases and J by 0 bases, with 14 bases between them. The CDR3 totals 16 residues. Germline CDR1 is SEHNR and CDR2 is FQNEAQ (reference sequence). The CDR3 DNA reads as TGTGCCAGCAGCTTCCCAGGGCGCGGCATGAACACTGAAGCTTTCTTT. It yields the protein CASSFPGRGMNTEAFF.

This clonotype was seen a few times. J is TRBJ1-2 and V is TRBV6-6; the match to TRBD1 covers 7 bases. After removal of 6 bases from V and 7 bases from J, the junction contained 14 bases not matched to a gene. CDR3 length equals 15 residues. Per germline, CDR1 MNHNY and CDR2 SVGAGI (reference sequence). DNA for the CDR3: TGTGCCAGCAGCCCTCAGGGGGGATCGCCGGGTGGCTACACCTTC. This sequence encodes CASSPQGGSPGGYTF.

This sequence joins TRBV6-4 and TRBJ1-1; 8 bases align to TRBD1. Germline assignment: CDR1 MRHNA and CDR2 SNTAGT. The J segment lost 4 bases and the V segment lost 2 bases, leaving 6 bases of the junction unmatched. The CDR3 loop spans 15 amino acids. The CDR3 coding sequence is TGTGCCAGCAGTGACGGTACAGGGGGTTCCACTGAAGCTTTCTTT. The encoded protein is CASSDGTGGSTEAFF.

The chain has TRBV6-5 and TRBJ1-6, with 7 bases fitting TRBD1. This CDR3 comprises 12 residues. Germline CDR1 is MNHEY and CDR2 is SVGAGI. The junction had 6 bases not matched to a gene; V was cut back by 6 bases and J by 13 bases. The CDR3 reads CASRKQGRPLHF. Here the CDR3 DNA reads TGTGCCAGCAGGAAACAGGGGAGGCCCCTCCACTTT.